These T cell receptor beta chains were read from a single sample in a study of response to subunit inactivated influenza vaccine. Each CDR3 protein is one row after TCRdb ran MiXCR on the RT-PCR reads. The data hold 650,000 to 850,000 distinct CDR3 sequences, with 14% observed a single time. Sequenced here: PBMCs from blood, sampled less than 15 days before vaccination. Receptors were obtained from a man aged 50 to 59 who received an inactivated influenza vaccine. Each CDR3 is given with its conserved first and last residue. D genes are given only for firm matches. Size is stated for part of the rows, as once, few or many counts, or as a class when the clone is expanded.

TRBJ2-1	NA	TRBV5-6	few	TGTGCCAGCAGCTTGGTGACCTTAAGCTCCTACAATGAGCAGTTCTTC	CASSLVTLSSYNEQFF
TRBJ2-2	NA	TRBV5-1	few	TGCGCCAGCAGCTTGGATGGCTTTACCGGGGAGCTGTTTTTT	CASSLDGFTGELFF
TRBJ2-1	NA	TRBV6-2/TRBV6-3	many	TGTGCCAGCAGTTACTTAGCGGAGGGCGAGAATGAGCAGTTCTTC	CASSYLAEGENEQFF
TRBJ2-6	NA	TRBV7-2	NA	TGTGCCAGCAGCACACGAGGGGGTTTCAACGTCCTGACTTTC	CASSTRGGFNVLTF
TRBJ2-7	TRBD2	TRBV6-1	few	TGTGCCAGCAGTCAAAGTCTAGCGGATTCTGTACGAAAGCAGTACTTC	CASSQSLADSVRKQYF
TRBJ2-3	TRBD1	TRBV20-1	once	TGCAGTGCTAGAGGGACAGGGGCGAAAAGCACAGATACGCAGTATTTT	CSARGTGAKSTDTQYF
TRBJ2-6	NA	TRBV27	NA	TGTGCCAGCAGTTTATCACGGGGGGCCTGGGCCAACGTCCTGACTTTC	CASSLSRGAWANVLTF
TRBJ2-3	TRBD2	TRBV4-2	NA	TGTGCCAGCAGCCAAGAAGCGGGGCTTAATACGCAGTATTTT	CASSQEAGLNTQYF
TRBJ1-4	NA	TRBV7-2	few	TGTGCCAGCAGCTTAATCTATCAGGGCGGGAGGGAAAAACTGTTTTTT	CASSLIYQGGREKLFF
TRBJ2-2	NA	TRBV5-5	NA	TGTGCCACCACGTTATGGCAGGGTAGCGGGGAGCTGTTTTTT	CATTLWQGSGELFF
TRBJ2-1	TRBD2	TRBV9	NA	TGTGCCAGCAGCCCGGGGCTAGCGGTTACCTACAATGAGCAGTTCTTC	CASSPGLAVTYNEQFF
TRBJ2-3	TRBD2	TRBV29-1	few	TGCGGGGGTGATGAAGCGGGGAAGGGAGATACGCAGTATTTT	CGGDEAGKGDTQYF
TRBJ1-4	TRBD1	TRBV28	few	TGTGCCAGCAGCCAGCGACAGGGCCGTAATGAAAAACTGTTTTTT	CASSQRQGRNEKLFF
TRBJ2-1	NA	TRBV7-3	few	TGTGCCAGCAGCCCCTATAGCGCCTACAATGAGCAGTTCTTC	CASSPYSAYNEQFF
TRBJ2-5	NA	TRBV15	few	TGTGCCACCAGCAGAGATCCATTGCGAGAGACCCAGTACTTC	CATSRDPLRETQYF
TRBJ2-5	TRBD1	TRBV7-2	NA	TGTGCCAGCAGCTTACACCCCGGGACAGGGCACCAAGAGACCCAGTACTTC	CASSLHPGTGHQETQYF
TRBJ1-5	NA	TRBV5-6	NA	TGTGCCAGCAGCACCCGGACAGAGAATAGCAATCAGCCCCAGCATTTT	CASSTRTENSNQPQHF
TRBJ2-3	NA	TRBV20-1	many	TGCAGTGCTAGATCGCGGACAGGAGGGACAGATACGCAGTATTTT	CSARSRTGGTDTQYF
TRBJ1-2	NA	TRBV18	NA	TGTGCCAGCTCACCACCCGGTGGGACGGCTTTCGGCTACACCTTC	CASSPPGGTAFGYTF
TRBJ2-2	NA	TRBV20-1	few	TGCAGTGCTCAAAGACTAACAGCGAACACCGGGGAGCTGTTTTTT	CSAQRLTANTGELFF
TRBJ2-2	NA	TRBV20-1	few	TGCAGTGCTAGGACTCGGGACCGAGCGCTCACCGGGGAGCTGTTTTTT	CSARTRDRALTGELFF
TRBJ2-7	TRBD1	TRBV11-2	many	TGTGCCAGCAGCCCGAACAGGGGGTATTCCTACGAGCAGTACTTC	CASSPNRGYSYEQYF
TRBJ1-5	NA	TRBV10-3	NA	TGTGCCATCAGTTACGACGGGAATCAGCCCCAGCATTTT	CAISYDGNQPQHF
TRBJ2-3	NA	TRBV6-1	NA	TGTGCCAGCAGGATAACAGGATTTACTTACTCTGGCACAGATACGCAGTATTTT	CASRITGFTYSGTDTQYF
TRBJ1-2	NA	TRBV4-3	few	TGCGCCAGCAGCCAAGTGGTTCAGGCCAACTATGGCTACACCTTC	CASSQVVQANYGYTF
TRBJ2-5	NA	TRBV10-3	few	TGTGCCATCAGGGGGCGGGACAAAGAAGAGACCCAGTACTTC	CAIRGRDKEETQYF
TRBJ1-1	NA	TRBV14	few	TGTGCCAGCAGCCGTCTCGGGGCCCTAGGGGCAGCTTTCTTT	CASSRLGALGAAFF
TRBJ1-5	NA	TRBV4-1	NA	TGCGCCAGCAGCCAAGTTAGGGCAGGGGTATCCTTGGGTCATCAGCCCCAGCATTTT	CASSQVRAGVSLGHQPQHF
TRBJ2-1	TRBD2	TRBV12-3/TRBV12-4	NA	TGTGCCAGCAGTTTGGGTCTAGCGGGAGGCCCGAGGGGGGAGCAGTTCTTC	CASSLGLAGGPRGEQFF
TRBJ2-7	NA	TRBV11-2	NA	TGTGCCAGCGCCTACCAAACAGGAAGAAGCGAGCAGTACTTC	CASAYQTGRSEQYF
TRBJ2-6	NA	TRBV28	many	TGTGCCAGCAGTTTAGACAGGCGCTCTGGGGCCAACGTCCTGACTTTC	CASSLDRRSGANVLTF
TRBJ2-1	NA	TRBV12-3/TRBV12-4	many	TGTGCCAGCAGTGACCTAGGCAATGAGCAGTTCTTC	CASSDLGNEQFF